One sample yielded the 27 T cell receptor beta chains listed below, sequenced in a study of patients and donors after allogeneic stem cell transplantation. From the RT-PCR reads, TCRdb called clonotypes with MiXCR, one entry per CDR3 protein. Of approximately 200,000 distinct CDR3 sequences listed, 38% are singletons. The sample comprised blood, either unsorted or a sorted T cell fraction (not recorded which). These receptor sequences come from a human donor who was either an allogeneic HSCT recipient or a stem cell or donor lymphocyte infusion donor (not recorded which). It is not recorded whose cells these are; they may come from a transplant donor.

This clonotype was seen a handful of times. The chain recombines TRBV5-1 with TRBJ1-6; the D gene is possibly TRBD1 (6 bases). V gave up 2 bases and J gave up 6 bases, with 15 bases separating them. This CDR3 contains 16 residues. Per the germline V gene, CDR1 is SGHRS and CDR2 is YFSETQ. Here the CDR3 DNA reads TGCGCCAGCAGCTTCATCCCAGGGGCGATTAATTCACCCCTCCACTTT. It encodes CASSFIPGAINSPLHF. The full variable domain, rest sourced from reference TRBV5-1 and TRBJ1-6, is KAGVTQTPRYLIKTRGQQVTLSCSPISGHRSVSWYQQTPGQGLQFLFEYFSETQRNKGNFPGRFSGRQFSNSRSEMNVSTLELGDSALYLCASSFIPGAINSPLHFGNGTRLTVT.

The chain has TRBV11-2 and TRBJ2-3, with TRBD2 as a possible D gene (6 bases). The V gene lost 0 bases and the J gene lost 1 base, with 8 bases spanning the gap. Germline CDR1 and CDR2: SGHAT and FQNNGV. The CDR3 runs to 15 residues. For the CDR3, the DNA is TGTGCCAGCAGCTTAGAGGCGGGGCGCACAGATACGCAGTATTTT. As protein: CASSLEAGRTDTQYF. Combining the CDR3 with reference TRBV11-2 and TRBJ2-3 gives the whole variable domain EAGVAQSPRYKIIEKRQSVAFWCNPISGHATLYWYQQILGQGPKLLIQFQNNGVVDDSQLPKDRFSAERLKGVDSTLKIQPAKLEDSAVYLCASSLEAGRTDTQYFGPGTRLTVL.

In this sample, this clonotype turned up a few times. The rearrangement joins TRBV6-1 to TRBJ1-1; D not certain. CDR1 is MNHNS and CDR2 is SASEGT in the germline V gene. The CDR3 sequence is 13 residues long. Trimming removed 3 bases at V and 3 bases at J, with 8 bases between. The CDR3 region has the DNA TGTGCCAGCAGTGATAGACGGTACACTGAAGCTTTCTTT. It specifies CASSDRRYTEAFF.

The chain couples TRBV4-3 to TRBJ1-2, with 12 bases fitting TRBD1. Per the germline V gene, CDR1 is LGHNA and CDR2 is YSLEER. Trimming cost V 0 bases and J 5 bases; bases outside gene matches: 10. This CDR3 comprises 18 residues. CDR3 sequence reads: CASSQDWPGQGALYGYTF. CDR3 in DNA: TGCGCCAGCAGCCAAGATTGGCCGGGACAGGGGGCCTTATATGGCTACACCTTC.

In its sample, this clonotype was seen a few times. The chain carries TRBV19 and TRBJ1-5; unclear D gene. Per the germline V gene, CDR1 is LNHDA and CDR2 is SQIVND (reference sequence). Deletions cut 6 bases from V and 0 bases from J, with 9 bases between. CDR3 size: 14 residues. The chain's CDR3 is CASSPRHSNQPQHF. In DNA, the CDR3 is TGTGCCAGTAGCCCGAGACATAGCAATCAGCCCCAGCATTTT.

CDR3 protein: CASRQDRRTLHF. Here the CDR3 DNA reads TGTGCCAGCAGACAGGACAGACGTACACTCCACTTT. The chain carries TRBV28 and TRBJ1-6; D perhaps matches TRBD1 (6 bases). Looked up from germline, CDR1 is MDHEN and CDR2 is SYDVKM. V lost 6 bases, J lost 16 bases, and 16 bases lay in between. CDR3 length: 12 amino acids.

This clonotype came up many times. The CDR3 loop reads CASTLASNYGYTF. The CDR3 DNA reads TGTGCCAGCACTCTGGCTTCAAACTATGGCTACACCTTC. The chain carries TRBV2 and TRBJ1-2; no clear D gene. The V end was cut by 7 bases, the J end by 2 bases, with 11 bases between. The CDR3 is 13 residues long. Looked up from germline, CDR1 is SNHLY and CDR2 is FYNNEI. The whole variable domain, remainder taken from reference TRBV2 and TRBJ1-2, is EPEVTQTPSHQVTQMGQEVILRCVPISNHLYFYWYRQILGQKVEFLVSFYNNEISEKSEIFDDQFSVERPDGSNFTLKIRSTKLEDSAMYFCASTLASNYGYTFGSGTRLTVV.

The V gene is TRBV4-1, the J gene TRBJ1-1; D remains unclear. Between the trimmed V and J ends, which lost 7 bases and 0 bases, there was a span of 6 bases. The CDR3 sequence is 12 residues long. Per the germline V gene, CDR1 is MGHRA and CDR2 is YSYEKL. As DNA, the CDR3 is TGCGCCAGCACCGGCTTGAACACTGAAGCTTTCTTT. It yields the protein CASTGLNTEAFF.

This clonotype was observed a few times. The chain couples TRBV5-1 to TRBJ1-5; perhaps TRBD1 as D (5 bases). The CDR3 consists of 15 residues. V was clipped by 0 bases and J by 3 bases, with 10 bases between them. Germline V CDR1 and CDR2: SGHRS, YFSETQ. The CDR3, as DNA: TGCGCCAGCAGCTTGGAGGGCAGGGACAATCAGCCCCAGCATTTT. It encodes CASSLEGRDNQPQHF. Complete variable domain (other parts from reference TRBV5-1 and TRBJ1-5): KAGVTQTPRYLIKTRGQQVTLSCSPISGHRSVSWYQQTPGQGLQFLFEYFSETQRNKGNFPGRFSGRQFSNSRSEMNVSTLELGDSALYLCASSLEGRDNQPQHFGDGTRLSIL.

This clonotype has only a few counts. The chain links TRBV6-2 or TRBV6-3 to TRBJ2-3; tentatively, D is TRBD2 (6 bases). This CDR3 spans 15 amino acids. Germline values: CDR1 MNHEY, CDR2 SVGEGT. Trimming took 6 bases from V and 2 from J, leaving 15 bases between them. This CDR3 reads CASSTWTGLTDTQYF. CDR3 DNA: TGTGCCAGCAGCACTTGGACGGGACTCACAGATACGCAGTATTTT.

This clonotype occurred a few times. The chain couples TRBV7-9 to TRBJ2-1; no clear D gene. V lost 1 base to trimming and J lost 0 bases, with 10 bases between them. The CDR3 extends over 16 amino acids. The germline gives CDR1 SEHNR, CDR2 FQNEAQ (reference sequence). Here the CDR3 reads CASSLVDGLSYNEQFF. The CDR3 nucleotides read TGTGCCAGCAGCTTAGTGGACGGGCTCTCCTACAATGAGCAGTTCTTC.

V usage is TRBV25-1 and J usage is TRBJ2-1, with 8 bases identical to TRBD2. With 1 base clipped from V and 13 bases from J, the junction kept 6 bases outside the gene matches. This CDR3 comprises 13 residues. From germline, CDR1 is MGHDK and CDR2 SYGVNS. As DNA, the CDR3 is TGTGCCAGCAGTGAATCCGGGACTAGTATCCAGTTCTTC. Amino acid sequence: CASSESGTSIQFF.

The chain is built from TRBV27 and TRBJ1-1; no clear D gene. CDR1 and CDR2 from the germline V gene are MNHEY and SMNVEV (reference sequence). Trimming cost V 6 bases and J 2 bases, with 16 bases left between them. CDR3 length: 15 amino acids. The DNA for the CDR3 is TGTGCCAGCAGCTTAACGCCCAGCTCAAACACTGAAGCTTTCTTT. Its translation: CASSLTPSSNTEAFF.

The CDR3 is CASTDFGNFGKLFF. CDR3 sequence (DNA): TGTGCCAGCACCGATTTTGGAAACTTTGGAAAACTGTTTTTT. The chain combines TRBV12-3 or TRBV12-4 with TRBJ1-4, with D hard to call. The length of the CDR3 is 14 residues. The germline V and J ends were trimmed by 7 bases and 10 bases, with 19 bases remaining between them.

The gene calls are TRBV5-1 and TRBJ2-1, with D tentatively TRBD2 (6 bases). The CDR3 length is 14 residues. Germline CDR1 is SGHRS and CDR2 is YFSETQ. Between the trimmed V and J ends, which lost 0 bases and 8 bases, there was a span of 12 bases. The CDR3 is CASSLVLGDYEQFF. DNA of the CDR3: TGCGCCAGCAGCTTGGTACTCGGGGACTATGAGCAGTTCTTC.

The V call is TRBV30, the J call TRBJ1-5; D ambiguous. This CDR3 has 14 amino acids. The ends were cut back, 1 base at V and 5 bases at J, with 12 bases in the middle. Germline CDR1 GTSNPN, CDR2 SVGIG (reference sequence). The CDR3 DNA sequence: TGTGCCTGGAGTGAGTACAGTGTTTATCAGCCCCAGCATTTT. Protein product: CAWSEYSVYQPQHF.

This clonotype has just a few counts. The chain joins TRBV20-1 to TRBJ1-5, with D hard to call. The CDR3 contains 14 residues. CDR1 and CDR2 (germline): DFQATT, SNEGSKA (reference sequence). With 5 bases removed from V and 0 bases from J, the gap between germline ends came to 11 bases. CDR3 loop: CSAQKKGSNQPQHF. DNA for the CDR3: TGCAGTGCTCAGAAGAAGGGTAGCAATCAGCCCCAGCATTTT.

This clonotype was picked up one time. The V gene is TRBV4-1, the J gene TRBJ1-2; 7 nucleotides line up with TRBD1. In germline, CDR1 is MGHRA, CDR2 YSYEKL. The CDR3 extends over 17 amino acids. Unmatched junction bases numbered 11, after V lost 2 bases and J lost 2 bases. In DNA, the CDR3 is TGCGCCAGCAGCCAACACTGGGAGGGGGCGAGGAACTATGGCTACACCTTC. Amino acid sequence: CASSQHWEGARNYGYTF.

This clonotype was counted a few times. The chain couples TRBV5-1 to TRBJ1-1; weak D call: TRBD1 (5 bases). The CDR3 runs 16 residues. The V end was cut by 0 bases, the J end by 3 bases, with 15 bases between. Germline V gene sequence: CDR1 SGHRS, CDR2 YFSETQ. The CDR3 reads CASSLELQGRDTEAFF. The CDR3 nucleotides read TGCGCCAGCAGCTTGGAGCTTCAGGGCAGGGACACTGAAGCTTTCTTT.

The rearrangement links TRBV12-3 or TRBV12-4 to TRBJ1-3; D is unclear. The CDR3 has 14 amino acids. Deletions cut 2 bases from V and 0 bases from J, with 5 bases between. CDR3 bases: TGTGCCAGCAGTTTACGGAGCTCTGGAAACACCATATATTTT. Its translation: CASSLRSSGNTIYF.

The V call is TRBV20-1, the J call TRBJ1-1; D is perhaps TRBD1 (5 bases). CDR1 is DFQATT and CDR2 is SNEGSKA in the germline V gene (reference sequence). Trimming took 2 bases from V and 4 from J, leaving 8 bases between them. The CDR3 is 12 residues long. CDR3 residues: CSARRGSTEAFF. The CDR3 DNA reads as TGCAGTGCTAGAAGGGGAAGCACTGAAGCTTTCTTT.

Only a few counts were recorded for this clonotype. This sequence joins TRBV12-3 or TRBV12-4 and TRBJ1-1, with 8 bases fitting TRBD1. V was pared by 3 bases and J by 12 bases, with 9 bases of the junction left unmatched. The length of the CDR3 is 13 residues. CDR3 in amino acids: CASSLRQGARTFF. CDR3 DNA sequence: TGTGCCAGCAGTTTGCGGCAGGGGGCGCGAACTTTCTTT.

This chain joins TRBV7-9 and TRBJ1-1; D is undetermined. The CDR3 is 15 amino acids. Per the germline V gene, CDR1 is SEHNR and CDR2 is FQNEAQ (reference sequence). V was shortened by 1 base and J by 1 base, with 10 bases between the two germline ends. The DNA of the CDR3 is TGTGCCAGCAGCTTAGATGCAGGCCAGAACACTGAAGCTTTCTTT. Translation: CASSLDAGQNTEAFF. Full variable domain (remainder filled in from reference TRBV7-9 and TRBJ1-1): DTGVSQNPRHKITKRGQNVTFRCDPISEHNRLYWYRQTLGQGPEFLTYFQNEAQLEKSRLLSDRFSAERPKGSFSTLEIQRTEQGDSAMYLCASSLDAGQNTEAFFGQGTRLTVV.

Only a few counts were recorded for this clonotype. The CDR3 spells CSAPGTGSSYEQYF. The CDR3 nucleotides are TGCAGTGCCCCCGGGACAGGGAGCTCCTACGAGCAGTACTTC. The chain uses TRBV20-1 and TRBJ2-7, with 9 bases matching TRBD1. The CDR3 spans 14 residues. Germline CDR1 DFQATT, CDR2 SNEGSKA (reference sequence). V lost 6 bases to trimming and J lost 0 bases; unmatched junction nucleotides: 6.

The table lists this clonotype with a few counts. This chain links TRBV4-1 with TRBJ2-1, with D perhaps being TRBD1 or TRBD2 (5 bases each). The V end lost 1 base, the J end lost 10 bases, and 23 bases lay between the germline ends. Germline lookup yields CDR1 MGHRA and CDR2 YSYEKL. The CDR3 consists of 17 residues. The CDR3 sequence: CASSQAVRDRQIVEQFF. The CDR3 region has the DNA TGCGCCAGCAGCCAAGCTGTCCGGGACCGTCAAATCGTAGAGCAGTTCTTC.

This clonotype was detected only a few times. This chain links TRBV7-9 with TRBJ2-2; D not resolved. The V end was cut by 6 bases, the J end by 8 bases, with 7 bases between. CDR1 is SEHNR and CDR2 is FQNEAQ in the germline V gene (reference sequence). The CDR3 length is 11 residues. In DNA, the CDR3 is TGTGCCAGCAGTCGTGAGGGGGAGCTGTTTTTT. Translation gives CASSREGELFF.

This clonotype was found a few times. The rearrangement uses TRBV4-3 and TRBJ2-1; 8 bases fit TRBD1. The germline gives CDR1 LGHNA, CDR2 YSLEER. V shed 0 bases, J shed 6 bases, and the junction held 4 bases outside the gene matches. The CDR3 totals 15 residues. The CDR3 nucleotides read TGCGCCAGCAGCCAAGACCTTGACAGGGGCAATGAGCAGTTCTTC. It is translated as CASSQDLDRGNEQFF.